This entry lists 4 T cell receptor beta chains sequenced from one sample in a study of molecular identifiers for immune sequencing clone quantification. TCRdb called the PCR reads again in MiXCR, with one record for every CDR3 protein. The sample has more than 450,000 distinct CDR3 sequences, about 26% seen once; the top ten hold 0.7% to 0.9%. The sample comprised naive CD8+ T cells from blood, with Jurkat cell RNA spiked in. The subset was: FACS-sorted CD8+CD4-CCR7+CD45RA+ naive T cells. The source is a human donor in good health. Some libraries in this study had Jurkat cell RNA spiked in.

This clonotype was observed a handful of times. It may be a read error: a sequence one base away is much more abundant. J is TRBJ1-4 and V is TRBV28; 7 bases line up with TRBD1. The CDR3 extends over 13 amino acids. Germline V gene data show CDR1 as MDHEN and CDR2 as SYDVKM. J lost 8 bases, V lost 8 bases, and 8 bases had no gene match. Here the CDR3 reads CASGPTGPEKLFF. CDR3 DNA: TGTGCCAGCGGTCCGACAGGGCCGGAAAAACTGTTTTTT.

This clonotype showed up many times. The chain carries TRBV20-1 and TRBJ2-2, with D perhaps TRBD1 (5 bases). The CDR3 is 14 residues long. Deletions cut 1 base from V and 2 bases from J, with 8 bases between. Germline V gene sequence: CDR1 DFQATT, CDR2 SNEGSKA (reference sequence). CDR3 DNA sequence: TGCAGTGCTAGAGGGACACTTAACACCGGGGAGCTGTTTTTT. Its translation is CSARGTLNTGELFF.

This clonotype appeared a few times. The rearrangement joins TRBV27 to TRBJ2-1; D unresolved. This CDR3 spans 13 amino acids. Trimming cost V 5 bases and J 7 bases, with 12 bases left between them. The germline V gene has CDR1 MNHEY and CDR2 SMNVEV (reference sequence). The CDR3 region is CASSETVGNEQFF. As DNA, the CDR3 is TGTGCCAGCAGTGAGACCGTGGGTAATGAGCAGTTCTTC.

The gene calls are TRBV20-1 and TRBJ1-5; unclear D gene. V was pared by 6 bases and J by 9 bases, with 6 bases between. CDR3 length: 9 amino acids. Per the germline V gene, CDR1 is DFQATT and CDR2 is SNEGSKA (reference sequence). This CDR3 reads CSAGPPQHF. Written as DNA, the CDR3 is TGCAGTGCGGGTCCGCCCCAGCATTTT.